Included here is one T cell receptor beta chain sequence, with context. This clone is a singleton in its sample. The antigen this receptor binds is unknown. Nothing much larger sits one base from this clone, and base qualities are not available. Genomic DNA was isolated from the sorted cells so that the TCRbeta CDR3 region could be sequenced. The immunoSEQ Assay was used to sequence the TCRbeta CDR3 regions. TCRdb mirrors the immuneACCESS table, restricted to in-frame sequences. Some clones are absent from its copies; in checked studies, under half trace to an unresolved V gene, and the reason for the others is unknown. The sample yields approximately 60,000 clones; around 77% were counted once. In total, the top ten clones hold 5.5% to 7% of the sample. The record originates from a study of OX40 agonist ivuxolimab in advanced cancers. General notes on the study: Ivuxolimab was an agonistic, fully human IgG2 monoclonal antibody directed against OX40 (CD134), a costimulatory receptor. Intravenous ivuxolimab was administered to patients every 2 weeks at six dose levels: 0.01, 0.1, 0.3, 1.5, 3 and 10 mg/kg. A male proportion of around 81% and a mean age of around 60 years, ranging from about 23 to 79, were recorded for the dose-escalation cohort. The monotherapy dose-escalation portion (N of about 47 patients) of the phase I ivuxolimab trial is reported in the paper. Partial responses occurred in three dose-escalation patients: two with cutaneous melanoma and one with hepatocellular carcinoma. Prior anti-PD-1, anti-PD-L1 or anti-CTLA-4 therapy was permitted, and about two fifths of dose-escalation patients had received checkpoint inhibitors. Peripheral TCRbeta sequencing aimed to test whether ivuxolimab altered TCR sequence diversity and caused clonal T-cell expansion. Of the roughly 50 dose-escalation patients, hepatocellular carcinoma was present in approximately 20, melanoma in around 15, renal cell carcinoma in 9 and head and neck cancer in 9.

Study-wide findings and limitations: Low levels of normalized T-cell clonal expansion were also seen in some patients who did not respond. In partial responders in the 0.1-3.0 mg/kg groups, normalized peripheral clonal expansion was found to be among the lowest, especially among CD8+ T cells. Antigen specificity was not determined for the clonally expanded peripheral T cells. After ivuxolimab, more expanded clones were found on average in CD8+ T cells than in CD4+ T cells. At doses of 0.1 to 3.0 mg/kg, clonal expansion of both CD4+ and CD8+ blood T cells was observed from baseline to week 6.

The trial excluded patients who had a history of autoimmune disease or were on systemic immunosuppression. In every dose cohort, peripheral blood was drawn for TCR sequencing at baseline, cycle 4 day 1, and cycle 7 day 1. The samples were taken from a phase I, first-in-human, multicenter, open-label dose-escalation trial of ivuxolimab. Adults with locally advanced or metastatic melanoma, renal cell carcinoma, hepatocellular carcinoma or head and neck squamous cell carcinoma were enrolled in the trial. Before TCR sequencing, CD4+ and CD8+ T cells were separately sorted from peripheral blood. V is pared back by 4 bases and J by 2 bases, with 2 bases lying between the germline termini. The CDR3 has 11 amino acids, counting the end cysteine and phenylalanine. The only DNA kept is the CDR3, 33 bases in frame from the first base. The germline V gene gives CDR1 as SGDLS and CDR2 as YYNGEE.

This sequence uses TRBV9 and TRBJ2-3; the D gene is unclear. Sequenced here: CD4+ or CD8+ T cells sorted from blood, sampled in a trial of the OX40 agonist ivuxolimab. This receptor was obtained from an adult with an advanced solid tumor such as melanoma, head and neck, liver or kidney cancer. The nucleotide sequence reads TGTGCCAGCAGCACCACAGATACGCAGTATTTT. Its translation is CASSTTDTQYF.